This passage covers 26 T cell receptor beta chains from one sample sequenced in a study of cytomegalovirus exposure and HLA in healthy donors. The PCR used 60 Vbeta and 13 Jbeta primers. Only in-frame clones appear in the TCRdb table, and some are missing; sequencing was by immunoSEQ multiplex PCR. The sample has 200,000 to 300,000 clones, more than 75% seen once. Material: PBMCs. These TCRs come from a woman aged 35 to 49 in good health and CMV-seropositive.

V is TRBV6-5 and J is TRBJ2-5; D is perhaps TRBD2 (6 bases). V was clipped by 4 bases and J by 5 bases, with 11 bases between them. Germline CDR1 and CDR2: MNHEY and SVGAGI. This CDR3 comprises 13 residues. The CDR3 DNA reads as TGTGCCAGCAGTTCCTCGGGAGCGGAGACCCAGTACTTC. Translated, it gives CASSSSGAETQYF.

The chain recombines TRBV11-1 with TRBJ2-5, with D possibly being TRBD1 (6 bases). CDR1 and CDR2 from the germline V gene are SGHAT and FQDESV (reference sequence). This CDR3 contains 14 residues. Trimming took off 2 bases at V and 2 bases at J, with 9 bases between the two ends. The DNA of the CDR3 is TGTGCCAGCAGCTTACCCAGGGGACAAGAGACCCAGTACTTC. It yields the protein CASSLPRGQETQYF.

The chain uses TRBV27 and TRBJ1-3; a possible D gene is TRBD1 (6 bases). The CDR3 length is 14 residues. The V end was cut by 6 bases, the J end by 2 bases, with 11 bases between. Germline assignment: CDR1 MNHEY and CDR2 SMNVEV (reference sequence). The CDR3 spells CASRLQGPGNTIYF. As DNA, the CDR3 is TGTGCCAGCAGATTACAGGGTCCTGGAAACACCATATATTTT.

The chain carries TRBV29-1 and TRBJ2-1, with 11 bases identical to TRBD2. V was clipped by 3 bases and J by 12 bases; unmatched bases: 19. The CDR3 covers 17 residues. Germline loops: CDR1 SQVTM, CDR2 ANQGSEA. CDR3 nucleotides: TGCAGCGTTGACGGGAGAGGGGGCGCACTAGCGGGAGACTCGCAGTTCTTC. This encodes CSVDGRGGALAGDSQFF.

V and J are TRBV7-2 and TRBJ1-1; weak D call: TRBD1 (6 bases). The CDR3 totals 15 residues. The V gene's germline CDR1 is SGHTA and CDR2 FQGNSA. The V end was cut by 1 base, the J end by 5 bases, with 14 bases between. CDR3 region: CASSLDGRGKTEAFF. CDR3 DNA: TGTGCCAGCAGCTTAGACGGCAGGGGAAAAACTGAAGCTTTCTTT.

The gene calls are TRBV10-3 and TRBJ1-2; 10 bases map to TRBD1. V gave up 5 bases and J gave up 3 bases; unmatched junction bases: 12. CDR3 length: 17 amino acids. The germline V gene encodes CDR1 ENHRY and CDR2 SYGVKD. The CDR3: CAISFSNQGTGDYGYTF. The CDR3 DNA reads TGTGCCATCAGTTTTTCAAATCAAGGGACAGGGGACTATGGCTACACCTTC.

V gene TRBV5-4 combines with J gene TRBJ2-2; 9 bases map to TRBD1. Germline loops: CDR1 SGHNT, CDR2 YYREEE (reference sequence). Unmatched junction bases numbered 2, after V lost 3 bases and J lost 5 bases. The CDR3 consists of 14 residues. The CDR3 is CASSWTGVTGELFF. CDR3 DNA sequence: TGTGCCAGCAGCTGGACAGGGGTTACCGGGGAGCTGTTTTTT.

This clone was picked up a small number of times. The chain couples TRBV7-9 to TRBJ1-1; D not resolved. Trimming stripped 6 bases from V and 3 bases from J, with 14 bases between. Germline loops: CDR1 SEHNR, CDR2 FQNEAQ (reference sequence). The CDR3 runs to 14 residues. The CDR3 bases are TGTGCCAGCAGATTCGAATTTGGAGACACTGAAGCTTTCTTT. It yields the protein CASRFEFGDTEAFF.

CDR3 nucleotide sequence: TGTGCCAGCAGGCCAGGGGGGAATTCACCCCTCCACTTT. Translated, it gives CASRPGGNSPLHF. V gene TRBV27 combines with J gene TRBJ1-6; 7 bases are shared with TRBD1. V lost 6 bases to trimming and J lost 7 bases; unmatched junction nucleotides: 3. This CDR3 spans 13 amino acids. The germline CDR1 and CDR2 sequences are MNHEY and SMNVEV (reference sequence).

The chain couples TRBV10-3 to TRBJ1-2, with D hard to call. V was cut by 0 bases and J by 7 bases, with 12 bases left in between. CDR1 is ENHRY, CDR2 SYGVKD, per germline. The CDR3 sequence is 14 residues long. CDR3 in DNA: TGTGCCATCAGTGAGTCAAAGGACTCAGGTGGCTACACCTTC. Translation: CAISESKDSGGYTF.

In this sample, this clone turned up once. The rearrangement uses TRBV6-6 and TRBJ2-1; perhaps TRBD2 as D (6 bases). This CDR3 is 15 amino acids long. V lost 5 bases and J lost 10, with 21 bases in between. Germline lookup yields CDR1 MNHNY and CDR2 SVGAGI (reference sequence). CDR3 nucleotide sequence: TGTGCCAGCAGTACTCGGGGACTGCAACCCAGCGAGCAGTTCTTC. It codes for CASSTRGLQPSEQFF.

The chain employs TRBV9 and TRBJ1-6, with 8 bases aligning to TRBD1. CDR1 is SGDLS and CDR2 is YYNGEE in the germline V gene. Unmatched junction bases numbered 4, after V lost 0 bases and J lost 8 bases. The length of the CDR3 is 15 residues. CDR3 DNA sequence: TGTGCCAGCAGCGTAGTGGACAGGGTGGATTCACCCCTCCACTTT. This encodes CASSVVDRVDSPLHF.

The V call is TRBV13, the J call TRBJ1-5; TRBD1 is a possible D gene (5 bases). Per germline, CDR1 PRHDT and CDR2 FYEKMQ (reference sequence). The CDR3 has 13 amino acids. V was trimmed by 8 bases and J by 4 bases, leaving 12 bases between them. CDR3 sequence reads: CASGASPNQPQHF. The CDR3 DNA reads TGTGCCAGCGGGGCGAGTCCTAATCAGCCCCAGCATTTT. The full variable domain, in which reference TRBV13 and TRBJ1-5 provide the parts outside the CDR3, is AAGVIQSPRHLIKEKRETATLKCYPIPRHDTVYWYQQGPGQDPQFLISFYEKMQSDKGSIPDRFSAQQFSDYHSELNMSSLELGDSALYFCASGASPNQPQHFGDGTRLSIL.

As for this clone: This sample also contains other DNA sequences that code for the same CDR3. The CDR3 coding sequence is TGTGCCAGCAGCTTGGACAGGGTAGGGGGCTACACCTTC. It encodes CASSLDRVGGYTF. The chain has TRBV7-2 and TRBJ1-2; 8 positions match TRBD1. This CDR3 region has 13 residues. Trimming took 3 bases from V and 8 from J; bases not matched to a gene: 5. CDR1 SGHTA and CDR2 FQGNSA come from the germline V gene.

This clone has only a few counts. V is TRBV5-1 and J is TRBJ2-1; the D gene is possibly TRBD1 (6 bases). Germline V gene sequence: CDR1 SGHRS, CDR2 YFSETQ. V lost 5 bases to trimming and J lost 5 bases, with 14 bases between them. The CDR3 spans 14 residues. The CDR3 protein is CASSTRDIDNEQFF. The CDR3 nucleotides read TGCGCCAGCAGTACCCGGGACATTGACAATGAGCAGTTCTTC.

This rearrangement joins TRBV30 to TRBJ2-3; D is perhaps TRBD2 (7 bases). CDR3 length: 17 amino acids. The V gene's germline CDR1 is GTSNPN and CDR2 SVGIG (reference sequence). V was clipped by 3 bases and J by 7 bases, with 26 bases between them. The CDR3 is CAWSRTRRGEGSHTQYF. CDR3 DNA sequence: TGTGCCTGGAGCCGAACCCGTAGGGGGGAGGGCTCACATACGCAGTATTTT.

This clone was seen a single time. This sequence joins TRBV15 and TRBJ2-1, with D maybe TRBD2 (6 bases). Trimming removed 2 bases from V and 4 bases from J, with 30 bases in between. There are 21 residues in the CDR3. Germline V gene lookup returns CDR1 LNHNV and CDR2 YYDKDF (reference sequence). DNA of the CDR3: TGTGCCACCAGCAGACCCTTGCTGACAAATTGGAGGGCCCTCTCTTACAATGAGCAGTTCTTC. Amino acid sequence: CATSRPLLTNWRALSYNEQFF. The full variable domain, its missing parts supplied by reference TRBV15 and TRBJ2-1, is DAMVIQNPRYQVTQFGKPVTLSCSQTLNHNVMYWYQQKSSQAPKLLFHYYDKDFNNEADTPDNFQSRRPNTSFCFLDIRSPGLGDTAMYLCATSRPLLTNWRALSYNEQFFGPGTRLTVL.

This clone was observed a single time. Other DNA sequences in this sample translate to the same CDR3. The genes are TRBV6-5 and TRBJ2-2; D unclear. Germline CDR1 MNHEY, CDR2 SVGAGI. Trimming removed 6 bases from V and 4 bases from J, with 9 bases in between. The length of the CDR3 is 13 residues. This CDR3 reads CASSRGVTGELFF. The CDR3 DNA is TGTGCCAGCAGCCGAGGCGTCACCGGGGAGCTGTTTTTT.

The chain has TRBV4-1 and TRBJ2-3; the match to TRBD2 covers 13 bases. Germline CDR1 reads MGHRA; CDR2 reads YSYEKL. The V gene end was trimmed by 4 bases and the J gene end by 2 bases; junction bases not matched to a gene: 15. The CDR3 extends over 20 amino acids. CDR3 amino acids: CASSPETPGLAGSNTDTQYF. The CDR3 DNA reads as TGCGCCAGCAGCCCCGAAACTCCGGGACTAGCGGGGTCTAACACAGATACGCAGTATTTT.

This clone was observed a few times. One end of the junction fails to match germline, which may point to a read error. The V gene is TRBV4-3, the J gene TRBJ2-1; 8 nucleotides agree with TRBD2. Germline V gene sequence: CDR1 LGHNA, CDR2 YSLEER. This CDR3 has 13 residues. The CDR3 spells CASSQDRREGLLF. The CDR3, as DNA: TGCGCCAGCAGCCAAGATCGTCGGGAGGGCCTGCTCTTC.

The count of this clone is one. The gene calls are TRBV11-2 and TRBJ2-5; TRBD1 is a possible D gene (6 bases). Germline CDR1 reads SGHAT; CDR2 reads FQNNGV. The CDR3 runs to 13 residues. The V end lost 5 bases, the J end lost 4 bases, and 11 bases lay between the germline ends. This CDR3 is CASSPGQPETQYF. Written as DNA, the CDR3 is TGTGCCAGCAGCCCGGGACAACCAGAGACCCAGTACTTC.

J is TRBJ2-7 and V is TRBV5-4; 14 positions match TRBD2. The V and J ends lost 3 bases and 3 bases, in that order; junction bases with no gene match: 2. The CDR3 consists of 15 residues. Germline CDR1 and CDR2: SGHNT and YYREEE (reference sequence). CDR3 residues: CASSSGTSGGYEQYF. CDR3 DNA sequence: TGTGCCAGCAGCTCCGGGACTAGCGGGGGCTACGAGCAGTACTTC.

V and J are TRBV6-6 and TRBJ1-1, with 8 nucleotides matching TRBD1. This CDR3 has 15 amino acids. Trimming cost V 4 bases and J 6 bases; bases outside gene matches: 10. Germline CDR1 is MNHNY and CDR2 is SVGAGI (reference sequence). The CDR3 spells CASSSRDRGVSEAFF. CDR3 nucleotide sequence: TGTGCCAGCAGTTCCAGAGACAGGGGAGTATCTGAAGCTTTCTTT.

The chain combines TRBV11-2 with TRBJ2-5; tentative D call: TRBD2 (5 bases). Germline-derived CDR1 and CDR2 are SGHAT and FQNNGV. The CDR3 spans 13 residues. Trimming cost V 5 bases and J 0 bases, with 7 bases left between them. The CDR3: CASSPGNQETQYF. Written as DNA, the CDR3 is TGTGCCAGCAGCCCCGGGAACCAAGAGACCCAGTACTTC.

The rearrangement joins TRBV30 to TRBJ2-4; D is unclear. Germline lookup yields CDR1 GTSNPN and CDR2 SVGIG (reference sequence). Trimming took off 0 bases at V and 6 bases at J, with 12 bases between the two ends. The CDR3 covers 14 residues. The CDR3 sequence: CAWSVSHSLNIQYF. The CDR3 bases are TGTGCCTGGAGTGTATCACACAGCTTAAACATTCAGTACTTC. The variable domain in full, completed from reference TRBV30 and TRBJ2-4, reads SQTIHQWPATLVQPVGSPLSLECTVEGTSNPNLYWYRQAAGRGLQLLFYSVGIGQISSEVPQNLSASRPQDRQFILSSKKLLLSDSGFYLCAWSVSHSLNIQYFGAGTRLSVL.

The CDR3 sequence: CASSSGQGAVKGELFF. The CDR3 DNA follows: TGTGCCAGCAGCTCGGGACAGGGGGCAGTAAAAGGGGAGCTGTTTTTT. V and J are TRBV11-3 and TRBJ2-2, with 12 bases that match TRBD1. With 4 bases clipped from V and 8 bases from J, the junction kept 8 bases outside the gene matches. Germline lookup yields CDR1 SGHNT and CDR2 YENEEA. The CDR3 is 16 amino acids.